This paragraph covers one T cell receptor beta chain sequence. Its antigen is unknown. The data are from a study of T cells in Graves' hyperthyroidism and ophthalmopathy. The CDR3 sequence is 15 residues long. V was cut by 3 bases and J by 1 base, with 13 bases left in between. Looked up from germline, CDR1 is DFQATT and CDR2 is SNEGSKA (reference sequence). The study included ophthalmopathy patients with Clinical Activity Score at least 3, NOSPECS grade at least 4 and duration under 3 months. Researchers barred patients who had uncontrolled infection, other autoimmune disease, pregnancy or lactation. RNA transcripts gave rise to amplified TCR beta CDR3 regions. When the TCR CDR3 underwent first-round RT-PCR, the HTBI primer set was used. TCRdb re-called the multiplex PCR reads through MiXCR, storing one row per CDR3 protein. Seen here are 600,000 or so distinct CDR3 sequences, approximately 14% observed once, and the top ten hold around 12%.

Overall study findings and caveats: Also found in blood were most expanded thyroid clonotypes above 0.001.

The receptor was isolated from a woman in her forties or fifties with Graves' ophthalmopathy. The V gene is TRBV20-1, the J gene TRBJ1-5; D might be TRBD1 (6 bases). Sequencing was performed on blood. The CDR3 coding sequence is TGCAGTGCTAGGGGGACATTCGGCAGCAATCAGCCCCAGCATTTT. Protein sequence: CSARGTFGSNQPQHF.